A selection of T cell receptor beta chains follows, all from one sample in a study of T cells after yellow fever vaccination. TCRdb used MiXCR to reprocess the 5' RACE reads, holding one entry per CDR3 protein. This sample yields tens of thousands of distinct CDR3 sequences, of which 6.5% to 9% are seen a single time; roughly a third belongs to the top ten. The source material was CD8+ T cells sorted from PBMCs, sampled 15 days after the yellow fever booster vaccination. The receptors here all came from a man in his thirties or forties who received the YFV17D yellow fever vaccine. Both conserved end residues are part of each CDR3.

CDR3aa	v_gene
CASSFRDRDTDTQYF	TRBV12-3/TRBV12-4
CASSAGTGSTDTQYF	TRBV12-3/TRBV12-4
CASTTRSPSPLKNEQFF	TRBV2
CASSLAPSSFYDEQYF	TRBV5-1
CASSRGQGYSEQYF	TRBV13
CSVEDEDYGYTF	TRBV29-1
CASSYSGDEQFF	TRBV6-5
CASSKTGEDEQYF	TRBV28
CASSQGRDTEYF	TRBV3-1
CSARIQVEGEKLFF	TRBV20-1
CASSSPNFPANEKLFF	TRBV7-9
CSARQEWGETQYF	TRBV20-1
CASGFTGTKPGGNEQFF	TRBV12-5
CSARDLDDSSYNEQFF	TRBV20-1
CASSQDLLAGNNEQFF	TRBV14
CATSSGTSGLYEQYF	TRBV15
CASSPTSGLVNEQFF	TRBV7-2
CASSSGTGEETQYF	TRBV7-2
CASSLDGAYEQYF	TRBV5-1
CASRSDGPYEQYF	TRBV6-6
CAISGEELSYEQYF	TRBV10-3
CASTPGGSGGRELFF	TRBV7-8
CASSLTEYNEKLFF	TRBV6-1
CATSDWLTGELFF	TRBV24-1
CSVEGGPEYQETQYF	TRBV29-1
CASSQDRRFISYNEQFF	TRBV3-1
CASSLLAGNTGELFF	TRBV19
CASSHTSGRAQEQFF	TRBV6-1
CASSPLAGAGSEQFF	TRBV3-1
CASSPPGSTDTQYF	TRBV7-9
CASTTRTIQETQYF	TRBV6-2/TRBV6-3
CASSFLGHDGYTF	TRBV27
CASLLLPGLAGGTDTQYF	TRBV11-2
CASTSESPHEQYF	TRBV10-2
CASSQDWTVANTGELFF	TRBV4-3
CASSYRLSTEAFF	TRBV12-3/TRBV12-4
CASSVEAPEFYGYTF	TRBV9
CASSLLVADTSTDTQYF	TRBV28
CASSLTGANVLTF	TRBV12-3/TRBV12-4
CASTIGGYGTEAFF	TRBV7-9
CSVDRGTHMNTEAFF	TRBV29-1
CARVDSNYGYTF	TRBV2
CASSYLAEQYF	TRBV6-2/TRBV6-3
CASSPTRGLAGETAIFNEQFF	TRBV4-3
CASSPILAGPNEQFF	TRBV28
CASSGSSSYEQYF	TRBV10-2
CAWKGNPGYEQYF	TRBV30
CSVIFTVAYEQYF	TRBV29-1
CASSPSGGVSDYEQYF	TRBV9